A single sample gave rise to the 5 T cell receptor beta chains below, sequenced in a study of cytomegalovirus exposure and HLA in healthy donors. 13 Jbeta primers and 60 Vbeta primers were used for the PCR. Assay used: immunoSEQ multiplex PCR; TCRdb lists only in-frame clones, some missing. The table lists some 110,000 clones, roughly 70% of them singletons, with roughly 1.2% in the top ten. Input material: PBMCs. All receptors derive from a man aged 40-55 years in good health and CMV-seronegative.

This chain joins TRBV27 and TRBJ2-7; TRBD1 matches at 9 bases. V shed 7 bases and J 3 bases; nucleotides not matched to a gene: 7. The CDR3 spans 14 residues. Germline CDR1 reads MNHEY; CDR2 reads SMNVEV (reference sequence). This CDR3 reads CASKPGQGLYEQYF. The CDR3 DNA follows: TGTGCCAGCAAACCGGGACAGGGTCTCTACGAGCAGTACTTC.

The chain joins TRBV4-2 to TRBJ2-5; 9 bases line up with TRBD2. The V segment lost 4 bases and the J segment 2 bases; nucleotides outside the gene matches: 8. Germline lookup yields CDR1 LGHNA and CDR2 YNFKEQ. The CDR3 length is 16 residues. CDR3: CASSPAGTSQQETQYF. The CDR3 DNA sequence: TGTGCCAGCAGCCCAGCCGGGACTAGCCAACAAGAGACCCAGTACTTC.

The chain combines TRBV5-1 with TRBJ2-1, with 14 positions matching TRBD2. The junction had 7 bases not matched to a gene; V was cut back by 4 bases and J by 7 bases. CDR1 and CDR2 (germline): SGHRS, YFSETQ. This CDR3 has 16 amino acids. In DNA form, the CDR3 reads TGCGCCAGCAGCCTAGGGACTAGCGGGAGCAGGAATGAGCAGTTCTTC. This translates into CASSLGTSGSRNEQFF.

The V gene is TRBV7-9, the J gene TRBJ1-2; 7 positions match TRBD1. The length of the CDR3 is 14 residues. Looked up from germline, CDR1 is SEHNR and CDR2 is FQNEAQ (reference sequence). Losses at the gene ends were 3 bases for V and 2 bases for J; bases not matched to a gene: 3. The CDR3 nucleotides read TGTGCCAGCAGCTTCGGGGGACAGAACTATGGCTACACCTTC. Translated, it gives CASSFGGQNYGYTF.

The rearrangement links TRBV5-1 to TRBJ2-1; D might be TRBD2 (5 bases). The CDR3 runs 13 residues. The V gene's germline CDR1 is SGHRS and CDR2 YFSETQ. V was cut by 4 bases and J by 4 bases, with 9 bases left in between. DNA for the CDR3: TGCGCCAGCAGCACCGGGGAGTACAATGAGCAGTTCTTC. Protein product: CASSTGEYNEQFF.